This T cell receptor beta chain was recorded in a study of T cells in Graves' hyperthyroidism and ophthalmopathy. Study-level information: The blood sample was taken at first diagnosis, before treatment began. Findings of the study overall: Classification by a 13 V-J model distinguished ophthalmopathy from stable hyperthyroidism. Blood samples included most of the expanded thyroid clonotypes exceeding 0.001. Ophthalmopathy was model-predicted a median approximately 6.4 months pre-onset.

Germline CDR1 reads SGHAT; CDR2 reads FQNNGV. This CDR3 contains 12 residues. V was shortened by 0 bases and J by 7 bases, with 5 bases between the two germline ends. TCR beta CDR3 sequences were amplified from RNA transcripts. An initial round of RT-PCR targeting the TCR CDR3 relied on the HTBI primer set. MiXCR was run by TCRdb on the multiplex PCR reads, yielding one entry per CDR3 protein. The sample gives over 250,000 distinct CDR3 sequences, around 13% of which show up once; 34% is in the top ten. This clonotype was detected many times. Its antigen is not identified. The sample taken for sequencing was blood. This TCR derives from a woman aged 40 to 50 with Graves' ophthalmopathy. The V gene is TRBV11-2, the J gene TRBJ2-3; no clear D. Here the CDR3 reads CASSLEGNTQYF. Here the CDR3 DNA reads TGTGCCAGCAGCTTAGAGGGGAATACGCAGTATTTT.